The rows below give T cell receptor beta chains drawn from one sample of a study of blood T cell repertoires in COVID-19. Produced via immunoSEQ multiplex PCR; TCRdb's table is partial and in-frame only. The data show some 200,000 clones, 75% to 85% seen once. Material: PBMCs or T cells enriched from blood (not recorded which). These receptors were collected from a woman between 40 and 50 years old with acute COVID-19. CDR3s include the opening cysteine and the closing phenylalanine or tryptophan. Fields, in order: clone size, V gene, D gene, J gene, CDR3 protein, CDR3 DNA. A D gene is named only where the DNA matches it firmly. Only some rows state a clone size, as once, few, many or a class for expanded clones.

.,TRBV18,.,TRBJ1-6,CASSPQQIYNSPLHF,TGTGCCAGCTCACCGCAACAGATTTATAATTCACCCCTCCACTTT
.,TRBV12-3/TRBV12-4,.,TRBJ1-2,CASSTGNYGYTF,TGTGCCAGCAGTACAGGGAACTATGGCTACACCTTC
.,TRBV28,TRBD2,TRBJ2-7,CASSSPRGGMKGREQYF,TGTGCCAGCAGTTCCCCGCGGGGGGGCATGAAGGGTCGCGAGCAGTACTTC
.,TRBV29-1,TRBD2,TRBJ2-7,CSVGTSGYEQYF,TGCAGCGTCGGGACTAGCGGGTACGAGCAGTACTTC
.,TRBV28,TRBD2,TRBJ2-3,CASSLRAGFTDTQYF,TGTGCCAGCAGTTTAAGAGCGGGATTCACAGATACGCAGTATTTT
.,TRBV28,TRBD2,TRBJ2-3,CASIRKIAGASDTQYF,TGTGCCAGCATCCGAAAAATAGCGGGAGCAAGCGATACGCAGTATTTT
.,TRBV30,TRBD1,TRBJ1-5,CAWGGQGRQPQHF,TGTGCCTGGGGGGGACAGGGACGTCAGCCCCAGCATTTT
few,TRBV5-1,.,TRBJ2-7,CASSLEAGGIMEQYF,TGCGCCAGCAGCTTGGAAGCAGGTGGCATAATGGAGCAGTACTTC
.,TRBV7-9,TRBD1,TRBJ2-1,CASSVGTGYGEQFF,TGTGCCAGCAGCGTAGGGACAGGGTATGGTGAGCAGTTCTTC
.,TRBV10-1,.,TRBJ1-2,CASSESRDRGYTF,TGCGCCAGCAGTGAGTCGAGGGATCGAGGCTACACCTTC
.,TRBV6-1,.,TRBJ1-2,CASSEVYNYGYTF,TGTGCCAGCAGTGAAGTCTACAACTATGGCTACACCTTC
.,TRBV10-3,.,TRBJ1-4,CAVSWEENEKLFF,TGTGCCGTAAGCTGGGAGGAGAATGAAAAACTGTTTTTT
.,TRBV10-3,TRBD2,TRBJ2-7,CASSGGPSYEQYF,TGTGCCAGTAGCGGGGGCCCCTCCTACGAGCAGTACTTC
.,TRBV7-8,TRBD2,TRBJ2-7,CASSATIPGLGRF,TGTGCCAGCAGCGCTACCATACCGGGACTAGGTCGCTTC
.,TRBV5-1,.,TRBJ2-1,CASSLDAGEQEQFF,TGCGCCAGCAGCTTGGATGCAGGGGAACAGGAGCAGTTCTTC
.,TRBV10-3,.,TRBJ2-7,CAISEGRQKPYEQYF,TGTGCCATCAGTGAGGGGCGACAGAAGCCCTACGAGCAGTACTTC
.,TRBV28,.,TRBJ1-2,CASLRLNYGYTF,TGTGCCAGCCTCAGGCTAAACTATGGCTACACCTTC
.,TRBV5-1,TRBD1,TRBJ1-3,CASSLGQGANTIYF,TGCGCCAGCAGCTTGGGCCAGGGGGCAAACACCATATATTTT
.,TRBV18,.,TRBJ2-6,CASSPMGHQSSGANVLTF,TGTGCCAGCTCACCAATGGGGCACCAGAGCTCTGGGGCCAACGTCCTGACTTTC
.,TRBV25-1,.,TRBJ1-1,CASKHANTEAFF,TGTGCCTCCAAACACGCAAACACTGAAGCTTTCTTT
few,TRBV15,.,TRBJ1-1,CATSRGGHELRNTEAFF,TGTGCCACCAGCAGAGGGGGACACGAACTGCGGAACACTGAAGCTTTCTTT
.,TRBV3-1/TRBV3-2,.,TRBJ1-3,CASSQDPGLAAGNTIYF,TGTGCCAGCAGCCAAGATCCAGGTCTAGCCGCTGGAAACACCATATATTTT
.,TRBV6-6,.,TRBJ1-4,CATTTDEKLFF,TGTGCCACCACCACTGATGAAAAACTGTTTTTT
once,TRBV4-3,.,TRBJ2-5,CASSQSGTRETQYF,TGCGCCAGCAGCCAGTCCGGAACTAGAGAGACCCAGTACTTC
.,TRBV27,.,TRBJ2-5,CASSLSRGWETQYF,TGTGCCAGCAGTCTCTCACGGGGTTGGGAGACCCAGTACTTC
.,TRBV19,TRBD2,TRBJ2-2,CASGLKPGLAFNTGELFF,TGTGCCAGTGGATTGAAACCGGGACTAGCGTTTAACACCGGGGAGCTGTTTTTT
.,TRBV6-5,TRBD2,TRBJ2-5,CARAGGPRKTQYF,TGTGCCAGAGCGGGGGGGCCTAGAAAGACCCAGTACTTC
.,TRBV2,.,TRBJ2-3,CASTRTPFTDTQYF,TGTGCCAGCACGAGGACTCCCTTCACAGATACGCAGTATTTT
.,TRBV6-5,.,TRBJ1-2,CASRRRADYGYTF,TGTGCCAGCAGAAGGAGGGCGGACTATGGCTACACCTTC
once,TRBV7-2,.,TRBJ1-1,CASSLGAGLNTEAFF,TGTGCCAGCAGCTTAGGGGCAGGGCTAAACACTGAAGCTTTCTTT
.,TRBV6-2/TRBV6-3,.,TRBJ2-5,CASSYSHDRGGKETQYF,TGTGCCAGCAGTTACTCCCACGATAGGGGGGGGAAGGAGACCCAGTACTTC
.,TRBV18,.,TRBJ2-6,CASSRDTIPGANVLTF,TGTGCCAGCTCAAGGGACACCATCCCTGGGGCCAACGTCCTGACTTTC
.,TRBV28,.,TRBJ1-2,CASSLHGTTYGYTF,TGTGCCAGCAGTTTACATGGCACTACCTATGGCTACACCTTC
.,TRBV19,TRBD2,TRBJ2-3,CASSIGLAGLTDTQYF,TGTGCCAGTAGTATAGGACTAGCGGGCCTCACAGATACGCAGTATTTT
.,TRBV30,.,TRBJ2-3,CAWSVGSPSGTQYF,TGTGCCTGGAGTGTAGGTTCTCCGTCAGGTACGCAGTATTTT
.,TRBV6-5,TRBD1,TRBJ1-5,CASRQSTGGGQPQHF,TGTGCCAGCAGGCAAAGCACAGGGGGCGGTCAGCCCCAGCATTTT
.,TRBV5-1,TRBD1,TRBJ1-6,CASSGQGSNSPLHF,TGCGCCAGCAGCGGACAGGGGTCTAATTCACCCCTCCACTTT
.,TRBV5-1,.,TRBJ1-1,CASSETRGRTEAFF,TGCGCCAGCAGCGAGACCAGAGGTAGGACTGAAGCTTTCTTT
.,TRBV15,TRBD1,TRBJ1-3,CATSRDGTGLSGNTIYF,TGTGCCACCAGCAGGGACGGGACAGGACTCTCTGGAAACACCATATATTTT
.,TRBV18,TRBD1,TRBJ1-2,CASSQETGGIYGYTF,TGTGCCAGCTCACAAGAGACAGGGGGCATCTATGGCTACACCTTC
few,TRBV6-1,TRBD1,TRBJ1-1,CASSDQGGNTEAFF,TGTGCCAGCAGTGATCAGGGGGGGAACACTGAAGCTTTCTTT
.,TRBV7-3,TRBD2,TRBJ2-5,CASSLGTGGKETQYF,TGTGCCAGCAGCTTAGGGACGGGAGGGAAAGAGACCCAGTACTTC
.,TRBV5-8,.,TRBJ2-5,CASSLDGGREETQYF,TGTGCCAGCAGCTTGGACGGGGGGCGCGAGGAGACCCAGTACTTC
.,TRBV30,.,TRBJ2-6,CAWSGGTGANVLTF,TGTGCCTGGAGTGGAGGGACTGGGGCCAACGTCCTGACTTTC
few,TRBV27,.,TRBJ2-1,CASRLGRNEQFF,TGTGCCAGTAGACTTGGAAGGAATGAGCAGTTCTTC